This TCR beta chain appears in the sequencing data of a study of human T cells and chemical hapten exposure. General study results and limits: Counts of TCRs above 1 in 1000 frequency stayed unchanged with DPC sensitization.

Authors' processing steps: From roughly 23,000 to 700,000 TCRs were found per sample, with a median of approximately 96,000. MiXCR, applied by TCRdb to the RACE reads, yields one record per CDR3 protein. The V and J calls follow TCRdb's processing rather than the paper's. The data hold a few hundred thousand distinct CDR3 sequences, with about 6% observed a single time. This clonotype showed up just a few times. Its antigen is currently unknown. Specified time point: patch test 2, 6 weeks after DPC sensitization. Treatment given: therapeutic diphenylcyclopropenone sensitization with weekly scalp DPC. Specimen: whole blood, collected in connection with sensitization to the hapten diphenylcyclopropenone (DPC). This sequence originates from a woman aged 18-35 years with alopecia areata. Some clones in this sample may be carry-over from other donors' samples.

As DNA, the CDR3 is TGTGCCATCAGTGAGGGAGCTAGCGGGGGCCTTCAAAATACGCAGTATTTT. Amino acid sequence: CAISEGASGGLQNTQYF. The gene calls are TRBV10-3 and TRBJ2-3; 10 bases map to TRBD2. V was pared by 2 bases and J by 7 bases, with 12 bases of the junction left unmatched. Germline V gives CDR1 ENHRY, CDR2 SYGVKD. The length of the CDR3 is 17 residues.